Below are 29 T cell receptor beta chains sequenced from a single sample in a study of a mutant IDH1 vaccine in newly diagnosed glioma. Libraries were prepared by immunoSEQ multiplex PCR; TCRdb keeps only in-frame clonotypes and omits some of them. The table has more than 80,000 clones, approximately 83% seen once. Time point described: baseline, week 1 (first vaccination visit). Treatment given: pre-vaccination baseline after standard-of-care therapy. This material consisted of PBMCs, taken from a glioma patient treated with radiotherapy, temozolomide or both. The receptors were gathered from a woman aged 50 to 65 with glioma.

The gene calls are TRBV6-5 and TRBJ2-7, with 10 bases lining up with TRBD2. The CDR3 runs to 14 residues. V gave up 6 bases and J gave up 4 bases; unmatched junction bases: 6. Germline V gene lookup returns CDR1 MNHEY and CDR2 SVGAGI. The CDR3 coding sequence is TGTGCCAGCAGATTCGGACTAGCGGTGTACGAGCAGTACTTC. This gives the protein CASRFGLAVYEQYF.

This chain links TRBV7-2 with TRBJ2-1, with a possible D match to TRBD1 (5 bases). Per the germline V gene, CDR1 is SGHTA and CDR2 is FQGNSA. The CDR3 spans 15 residues. V was trimmed by 0 bases and J by 6 bases, leaving 12 bases between them. The CDR3 DNA is TGTGCCAGCAGCTTAGCTGTAAGTCAGGGCAATGAGCAGTTCTTC. This translates into CASSLAVSQGNEQFF.

The chain combines TRBV29-1 with TRBJ1-1; D remains unclear. The germline CDR1 and CDR2 sequences are SQVTM and ANQGSEA. The CDR3 extends over 10 amino acids. Between the trimmed V and J ends, which lost 4 bases and 10 bases, there was a span of 10 bases. The CDR3, as DNA: TGCAGCGTTGCGGACCAGGTAGCTTTCTTT. Its translation is CSVADQVAFF.

J is TRBJ1-5 and V is TRBV15; possibly TRBD1 for D (6 bases). The V end lost 3 bases, the J end lost 7 bases, and 13 bases lay between the germline ends. Per the germline V gene, CDR1 is LNHNV and CDR2 is YYDKDF (reference sequence). This CDR3 is 14 amino acids long. The CDR3 bases are TGTGCCACCAGCAGGAACAGGGTTGGGCAGCCCCAGCATTTT. It is translated as CATSRNRVGQPQHF.

This CDR3 reads CATSGEPTDTEAFF. In DNA form, the CDR3 reads TGTGCCACCAGCGGGGAACCGACTGACACTGAAGCTTTCTTT. The rearrangement joins TRBV15 to TRBJ1-1; D gene unclear. CDR1 is LNHNV and CDR2 is YYDKDF in the germline V gene (reference sequence). The CDR3 is made up of 14 amino acids. V dropped 5 bases and J dropped 3 bases, with 13 bases sitting between them.

This sequence joins TRBV7-9 and TRBJ1-4; unclear D gene. Per the germline V gene, CDR1 is SEHNR and CDR2 is FQNEAQ (reference sequence). The V and J ends lost 4 bases and 8 bases respectively, with 8 bases between them. The CDR3 runs 12 residues. This CDR3 is CASSSGGEKLFF. The CDR3 DNA reads TGTGCCAGCAGCTCGGGAGGGGAAAAACTGTTTTTT. Combining the CDR3 with reference TRBV7-9 and TRBJ1-4 gives the whole variable domain DTGVSQNPRHKITKRGQNVTFRCDPISEHNRLYWYRQTLGQGPEFLTYFQNEAQLEKSRLLSDRFSAERPKGSFSTLEIQRTEQGDSAMYLCASSSGGEKLFFGSGTQLSVL.

V and J are TRBV7-2 and TRBJ2-4; 7 nucleotides line up with TRBD2. V was clipped by 5 bases and J by 5 bases; unmatched bases: 6. Germline V gene lookup returns CDR1 SGHTA and CDR2 FQGNSA. This CDR3 spans 14 amino acids. Here the CDR3 reads CASSPGGTQNIQYF. The CDR3 coding sequence is TGTGCCAGCAGCCCCGGGGGGACCCAAAACATTCAGTACTTC.

This clone was seen a single time. The V and J genes are TRBV19 and TRBJ2-3, with TRBD1 as a possible D gene (5 bases). The CDR3 contains 13 residues. The V end lost 4 bases, the J end lost 6 bases, and 11 bases lay between the germline ends. Germline-derived CDR1 and CDR2 are LNHDA and SQIVND (reference sequence). The CDR3, as DNA: TGTGCCAGTAGTAAGGGTGGGGCGGATACGCAGTATTTT. Translation: CASSKGGADTQYF.

The J gene is TRBJ1-2, the V gene TRBV11-2; 8 bases fit TRBD1. Germline V lookup: CDR1 SGHAT, CDR2 FQNNGV. CDR3 length: 15 amino acids. Trimming took 1 base from V and 8 from J; bases not matched to a gene: 9. This CDR3 is CASSLAWQGAGGYTF. The CDR3 region has the DNA TGTGCCAGCAGCTTAGCATGGCAGGGGGCTGGAGGCTACACCTTC.

The chain couples TRBV7-6 to TRBJ2-3; no definite D call. Between the trimmed V and J ends, which lost 5 bases and 0 bases, there was a span of 6 bases. The CDR3 extends over 13 amino acids. Germline V gives CDR1 SGHVS, CDR2 FNYEAQ. CDR3 sequence (DNA): TGTGCCAGCAGCCCTGGTAGCACAGATACGCAGTATTTT. Protein sequence: CASSPGSTDTQYF.

J is TRBJ1-6 and V is TRBV4-1; the D is unclear. With 0 bases removed from V and 4 bases from J, the gap between germline ends came to 4 bases. The CDR3 is 14 amino acids. Germline V gene lookup returns CDR1 MGHRA and CDR2 YSYEKL. Here the CDR3 reads CASSQERYNSPLHF. The CDR3 region has the DNA TGCGCCAGCAGCCAAGAACGGTATAATTCACCCCTCCACTTT.

This clone was found a few times. The V gene is TRBV10-3, the J gene TRBJ1-1, with 7 bases fitting TRBD1. Germline V gene data show CDR1 as ENHRY and CDR2 as SYGVKD. J lost 3 bases, V lost 6 bases, and 4 bases had no gene match. The CDR3 length is 13 residues. The CDR3 protein is CAISPTGDTEAFF. The CDR3 DNA reads as TGTGCCATCAGCCCAACAGGGGACACTGAAGCTTTCTTT.

V gene TRBV6-6 combines with J gene TRBJ1-2; D unresolved. This CDR3 has 16 residues. Trimming removed 0 bases at V and 1 base at J, with 12 bases between. CDR1 MNHNY and CDR2 SVGAGI come from the germline V gene (reference sequence). In DNA form, the CDR3 reads TGTGCCAGCAGTTACTCGAGTGGTACCGTTAACTATGGCTACACCTTC. Translated: CASSYSSGTVNYGYTF.

V gene TRBV19 combines with J gene TRBJ1-2, with D uncertain. The CDR3 contains 13 residues. V lost 7 bases and J lost 3, with 12 bases in between. The germline gives CDR1 LNHDA, CDR2 SQIVND (reference sequence). The CDR3 DNA sequence: TGTGCCAGTACCGAAGGGAGGGACTATGGCTACACCTTC. Protein sequence: CASTEGRDYGYTF.

This clone turned up a few times. The chain uses TRBV10-3 and TRBJ1-1; perhaps TRBD1 as D (6 bases). Germline V gene data show CDR1 as ENHRY and CDR2 as SYGVKD. V was trimmed by 5 bases and J by 7 bases, leaving 14 bases between them. The CDR3 covers 13 residues. The CDR3 bases are TGTGCCATCAGTAACAGGGATGGAGATGAAGCTTTCTTT. It encodes CAISNRDGDEAFF.

This clone has just one count. The V and J genes are TRBV2 and TRBJ2-3; D possibly corresponds to TRBD1 (5 bases). The CDR3 runs to 13 residues. V shed 9 bases and J shed 2 bases, with 12 bases lying between them. Germline lookup yields CDR1 SNHLY and CDR2 FYNNEI. As DNA, the CDR3 is TGTGCCAGTAGATGGGGCTTCACAGATACGCAGTATTTT. This sequence encodes CASRWGFTDTQYF.

The chain links TRBV5-4 to TRBJ2-2, with D possibly TRBD1 on 5 matching bases. The length of the CDR3 is 15 residues. V lost 4 bases to trimming and J lost 6 bases, with 16 bases between them. Germline CDR1 is SGHNT and CDR2 is YYREEE (reference sequence). In DNA, the CDR3 is TGTGCCAGCAGCCCAGGGAAGGGAACGGCCGGGGAGCTGTTTTTT. This sequence encodes CASSPGKGTAGELFF.

As concerns this clone: Germline and junction disagree at one end, which may indicate a read error. The chain is built from TRBV5-6 and TRBJ1-1; 10 bases are a match to TRBD1. The CDR3 loop spans 15 amino acids. Germline assignment: CDR1 SGHDT and CDR2 YYEEEE. The CDR3 region has the DNA TGTGCCAGCAGCTTAACGGGACAGGGGAACCCTGAAGCTTTCTTT. Translating gives CASSLTGQGNPEAFF.

The V gene is TRBV6-1, the J gene TRBJ2-1; 9 bases are shared with TRBD2. CDR1 and CDR2 (germline): MNHNS, SASEGT. This CDR3 region has 15 residues. The V gene end was trimmed by 5 bases and the J gene end by 15 bases; junction bases not matched to a gene: 17. The CDR3 bases are TGTGCCAGCAGTTCCCAAAGGAATAGCGGGGGCTATCCGTTCTTC. It is translated as CASSSQRNSGGYPFF.

Relative to its sample, this clone is medium-sized. This chain links TRBV10-2 with TRBJ1-6; D is undetermined. The CDR3 covers 12 residues. Germline assignment: CDR1 WSHSY and CDR2 SAAADI. Trimming pared 3 bases from V and 11 bases from J, leaving 8 bases between. The CDR3 region is CASSDSEAPLHF. The DNA for the CDR3 is TGCGCCAGCAGTGATTCGGAAGCACCCCTCCACTTT.

This rearrangement joins TRBV4-1 to TRBJ1-1, with TRBD1 as a possible D gene (5 bases). The V and J ends lost 5 bases and 6 bases respectively, with 10 bases between them. The CDR3 sequence is 12 residues long. Looked up from germline, CDR1 is MGHRA and CDR2 is YSYEKL. CDR3 residues: CASSGAGPEAFF. DNA for the CDR3: TGCGCCAGCAGCGGGGCGGGGCCTGAAGCTTTCTTT.

V gene TRBV5-6 combines with J gene TRBJ1-4, with 9 bases aligning to TRBD1. V trimming: 4 bases; J trimming: 5 bases; junction bases outside the gene matches: 9. The germline CDR1 and CDR2 sequences are SGHDT and YYEEEE. This CDR3 region has 16 residues. The CDR3: CASSLLTGTGNEKLFF. The CDR3 DNA is TGTGCCAGCAGCCTCCTCACCGGGACAGGGAATGAAAAACTGTTTTTT.

J is TRBJ2-3 and V is TRBV2; 9 bases map to TRBD2. The CDR3 is made up of 17 amino acids. Germline CDR1 and CDR2: SNHLY and FYNNEI. After removal of 0 bases from V and 5 bases from J, the junction contained 9 bases not matched to a gene. CDR3 in DNA: TGTGCCAGCAGTGAAGCAGTGGCTAGCGGGGTGGGAGATACGCAGTATTTT. It translates to CASSEAVASGVGDTQYF.

This chain links TRBV5-5 with TRBJ1-5; D possibly corresponds to TRBD1 (5 bases). V was shortened by 2 bases and J by 5 bases, with 11 bases between the two germline ends. The V gene's germline CDR1 is SGHKS and CDR2 YYEKEE (reference sequence). There are 14 residues in the CDR3. Written as DNA, the CDR3 is TGTGCCAGCAGCTTCGCGGGGGAGGATCAGCCCCAGCATTTT. Its translation is CASSFAGEDQPQHF. Full variable domain (remainder filled in from reference TRBV5-5 and TRBJ1-5): DAGVTQSPTHLIKTRGQQVTLRCSPISGHKSVSWYQQVLGQGPQFIFQYYEKEERGRGNFPDRFSARQFPNYSSELNVNALLLGDSALYLCASSFAGEDQPQHFGDGTRLSIL.

The chain carries TRBV27 and TRBJ1-3, with D possibly being TRBD1 (5 bases). Germline lookup yields CDR1 MNHEY and CDR2 SMNVEV (reference sequence). Between the trimmed V and J ends, which lost 2 bases and 4 bases, there was a span of 6 bases. The CDR3 runs 13 residues. For the CDR3, the DNA is TGTGCCAGCAGTTTAAACAGGGGAAACACCATATATTTT. Amino acid sequence: CASSLNRGNTIYF.

The rearrangement links TRBV29-1 to TRBJ2-6; D gene unclear. Looked up from germline, CDR1 is SQVTM and CDR2 is ANQGSEA. This CDR3 contains 15 residues. V shed 4 bases and J shed 0 bases, with 10 bases lying between them. Here the CDR3 reads CSVGSGLSGANVLTF. The CDR3 DNA reads TGCAGCGTTGGTTCCGGTCTCTCTGGGGCCAACGTCCTGACTTTC.

The table lists this clone with a count of one. V is TRBV5-1 and J is TRBJ1-1, with 7 bases that match TRBD1. Germline V gene data show CDR1 as SGHRS and CDR2 as YFSETQ. The CDR3 covers 14 residues. Losses at the gene ends were 5 bases for V and 1 base for J; bases not matched to a gene: 5. The CDR3 here is CASRMDRTNTEAFF. CDR3 DNA sequence: TGCGCCAGCAGGATGGACAGGACGAACACTGAAGCTTTCTTT.

The chain has TRBV18 and TRBJ1-1; D is unresolved. V was trimmed by 3 bases and J by 0 bases, leaving 8 bases between them. The V gene's germline CDR1 is KGHSH and CDR2 LQKENI. This CDR3 has 14 amino acids. CDR3 loop: CASSPAELNTEAFF. In nucleotides, the CDR3 is TGTGCCAGCTCACCTGCAGAATTGAACACTGAAGCTTTCTTT.

The rearrangement links TRBV6-1 to TRBJ2-1; perhaps TRBD1 as D (8 bases). The CDR3 consists of 17 residues. V was shortened by 1 base and J by 2 bases, with 15 bases between the two germline ends. Germline-derived CDR1 and CDR2 are MNHNS and SASEGT. The chain's CDR3 is CASSEGGQGGTYNEQFF. The CDR3 bases are TGTGCCAGCAGTGAAGGAGGACAGGGAGGGACCTACAATGAGCAGTTCTTC.